A single sample gave rise to the 14 T cell receptor beta chains below, sequenced in a study of cytomegalovirus exposure and HLA in healthy donors. Assay: immunoSEQ multiplex PCR; the TCRdb copy retains only in-frame clones and omits some. Of about 140,000 clones in the sample, around 90% were seen once. The source material was PBMCs. The source of these receptors is a man in his late teens or twenties in good health and CMV-seropositive.

CDR3 nucleotides: TGTGCCAGCAGCACCGGACAGACAGATACGCAGTATTTT. Its translation: CASSTGQTDTQYF. This sequence joins TRBV7-8 and TRBJ2-3, with D maybe TRBD1 (6 bases). Germline CDR1 and CDR2: SGHVS and FQNEAQ. The V gene lost 5 bases and the J gene lost 3 bases, with 9 bases spanning the gap. The CDR3 consists of 13 residues. The full variable domain, in which reference TRBV7-8 and TRBJ2-3 provide the parts outside the CDR3, is GAGVSQSPRYKVAKRGQDVALRCDPISGHVSLFWYQQALGQGPEFLTYFQNEAQLDKSGLPSDRFFAERPEGSVSTLKIQRTQQEDSAVYLCASSTGQTDTQYFGPGTRLTVL.

The J gene is TRBJ1-5, the V gene TRBV7-8, with unresolved D. V lost 1 base, J lost 2 bases, and 9 bases lay in between. Per the germline V gene, CDR1 is SGHVS and CDR2 is FQNEAQ. This CDR3 has 15 amino acids. The CDR3 loop reads CASSLVIAGNQPQHF. CDR3 coding DNA: TGTGCCAGCAGCTTAGTAATTGCGGGCAATCAGCCCCAGCATTTT.

This chain uses TRBV2 with TRBJ1-1; 7 nucleotides align to TRBD1. The CDR3 loop spans 12 amino acids. With V trimmed by 6 bases and J by 11 bases, 9 bases remained unmatched. Germline V gene lookup returns CDR1 SNHLY and CDR2 FYNNEI. This CDR3 reads CASSQTRTGAFF. In DNA, the CDR3 is TGTGCCAGCAGCCAAACGAGGACAGGTGCTTTCTTT.

The chain has TRBV15 and TRBJ1-4, with 8 bases aligning to TRBD1. Germline-derived CDR1 and CDR2 are LNHNV and YYDKDF (reference sequence). With 3 bases clipped from V and 4 bases from J, the junction kept 4 bases outside the gene matches. This CDR3 spans 15 amino acids. CDR3 amino acids: CATSSFRGRNEKLFF. The CDR3 DNA sequence: TGTGCCACCAGCAGTTTCAGGGGGCGTAATGAAAAACTGTTTTTT.

The chain employs TRBV5-5 and TRBJ2-6; D not resolved. Trimming removed 0 bases at V and 2 bases at J, with 6 bases between. The germline V gene encodes CDR1 SGHKS and CDR2 YYEKEE (reference sequence). CDR3 length: 15 residues. CDR3 in amino acids: CASSLGPAGANVLTF. In DNA, the CDR3 is TGTGCCAGCAGCTTGGGGCCCGCTGGGGCCAACGTCCTGACTTTC. The complete variable domain, with remaining parts taken from reference TRBV5-5 and TRBJ2-6, reads DAGVTQSPTHLIKTRGQQVTLRCSPISGHKSVSWYQQVLGQGPQFIFQYYEKEERGRGNFPDRFSARQFPNYSSELNVNALLLGDSALYLCASSLGPAGANVLTFGAGSRLTVL.

This chain links TRBV29-1 with TRBJ2-5; D is perhaps TRBD1 (7 bases). V was shortened by 7 bases and J by 2 bases, with 11 bases between the two germline ends. Germline CDR1 and CDR2: SQVTM and ANQGSEA. The CDR3 is 12 amino acids. CDR3 nucleotides: TGCAGCGGCGGGACAGCTCAAGAGACCCAGTACTTC. Translating it yields CSGGTAQETQYF. Using reference TRBV29-1 and TRBJ2-5 for the parts outside the CDR3, the full variable domain is SAVISQKPSRDICQRGTSLTIQCQVDSQVTMMFWYRQQPGQSLTLIATANQGSEATYESGFVIDKFPISRPNLTFSTLTVSNMSPEDSSIYLCSGGTAQETQYFGPGTRLLVL.

The chain carries TRBV29-1 and TRBJ2-5, with D perhaps TRBD1 (7 bases). Trimming took 6 bases from V and 5 from J, leaving 13 bases between them. The CDR3 contains 12 residues. Looked up from germline, CDR1 is SQVTM and CDR2 is ANQGSEA. Here the CDR3 DNA reads TGCAGCGTCGGGGACAGCGGGGAGACCCAGTACTTC. Encoded protein: CSVGDSGETQYF.

V and J are TRBV11-1 and TRBJ1-1; 8 bases agree with TRBD1. This CDR3 is 16 amino acids long. The germline gives CDR1 SGHAT, CDR2 FQDESV (reference sequence). Germline trimming cut 4 bases from V and 4 bases from J; bases unmatched to any gene: 11. CDR3 sequence reads: CASSYVGRGPGTEAFF. As DNA, the CDR3 is TGTGCCAGCAGCTACGTGGGCAGGGGGCCCGGCACTGAAGCTTTCTTT.

J is TRBJ1-2 and V is TRBV7-8; no firm D call. The CDR3 length is 13 residues. Germline CDR1 reads SGHVS; CDR2 reads FQNEAQ. V shed 0 bases and J shed 4 bases, with 6 bases lying between them. In nucleotides, the CDR3 is TGTGCCAGCAGCTTAGCGCTAGGCTATGGCTACACCTTC. The encoded protein is CASSLALGYGYTF.

The genes are TRBV30 and TRBJ2-3, with 7 bases identical to TRBD1. V gave up 1 base and J gave up 6 bases; unmatched junction bases: 10. CDR3 length: 15 residues. Germline V CDR1 and CDR2: GTSNPN, SVGIG (reference sequence). CDR3 sequence (DNA): TGTGCCTGGAGTGCCGCAGGGGGTATCATGGATACGCAGTATTTT. It encodes CAWSAAGGIMDTQYF.

This clone was counted ten times or more. This rearrangement joins TRBV15 to TRBJ2-7; maybe TRBD2 (6 bases). Trimming cost V 5 bases and J 7 bases, with 18 bases left between them. The V gene's germline CDR1 is LNHNV and CDR2 YYDKDF (reference sequence). This CDR3 has 14 amino acids. The CDR3 spells CATSEGGLLGEQYF. The CDR3 DNA reads as TGTGCCACCAGCGAGGGAGGCTTGTTGGGTGAGCAGTACTTC. The full variable domain, completed using reference TRBV15 and TRBJ2-7, is DAMVIQNPRYQVTQFGKPVTLSCSQTLNHNVMYWYQQKSSQAPKLLFHYYDKDFNNEADTPDNFQSRRPNTSFCFLDIRSPGLGDTAMYLCATSEGGLLGEQYFGPGTRLTVT.

This chain uses TRBV5-4 with TRBJ2-5; D ambiguous. The CDR3 loop spans 12 amino acids. Between the trimmed V and J ends, which lost 5 bases and 5 bases, there was a span of 10 bases. The germline V gene encodes CDR1 SGHNT and CDR2 YYREEE (reference sequence). As DNA, the CDR3 is TGTGCCAGCAGGGATACCGGGGAGACCCAGTACTTC. Translation: CASRDTGETQYF.

This chain connects TRBV19 to TRBJ1-1; the match to TRBD1 covers 8 bases. Germline trimming cut 1 base from V and 5 bases from J; bases unmatched to any gene: 9. CDR1 is LNHDA, CDR2 SQIVND, per germline (reference sequence). The CDR3 extends over 16 amino acids. The CDR3 protein is CASSIADRVTPTEAFF. CDR3 sequence (DNA): TGTGCCAGTAGTATAGCGGACAGGGTAACCCCAACTGAAGCTTTCTTT.

The chain has TRBV11-2 and TRBJ2-4; weak D call: TRBD1 (6 bases). V was clipped by 0 bases and J by 9 bases, with 9 bases between them. Germline V gene data show CDR1 as SGHAT and CDR2 as FQNNGV. This CDR3 comprises 13 residues. CDR3 DNA: TGTGCCAGCAGCTTAGACAGGGGCGGCATTCAGTACTTC. Residues: CASSLDRGGIQYF.